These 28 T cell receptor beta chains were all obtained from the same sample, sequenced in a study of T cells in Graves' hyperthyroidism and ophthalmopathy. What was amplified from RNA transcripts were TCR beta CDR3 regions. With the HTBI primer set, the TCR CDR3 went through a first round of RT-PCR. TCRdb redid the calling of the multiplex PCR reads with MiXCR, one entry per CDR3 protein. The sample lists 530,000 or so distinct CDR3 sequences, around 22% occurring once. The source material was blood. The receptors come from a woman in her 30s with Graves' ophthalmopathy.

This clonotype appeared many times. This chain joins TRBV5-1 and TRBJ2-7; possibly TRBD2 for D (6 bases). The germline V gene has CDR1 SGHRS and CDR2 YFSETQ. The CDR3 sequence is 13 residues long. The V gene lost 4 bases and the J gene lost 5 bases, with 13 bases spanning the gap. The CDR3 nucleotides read TGCGCCAGCAGCCTGGAGGGGTCCCACGAGCAGTACTTC. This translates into CASSLEGSHEQYF.

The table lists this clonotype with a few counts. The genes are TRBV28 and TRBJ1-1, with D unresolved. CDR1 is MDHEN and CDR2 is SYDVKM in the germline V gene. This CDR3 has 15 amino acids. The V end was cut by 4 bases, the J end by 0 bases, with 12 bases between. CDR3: CASSSSPVMNTEAFF. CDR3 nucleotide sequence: TGTGCCAGCAGTTCCTCCCCAGTCATGAACACTGAAGCTTTCTTT.

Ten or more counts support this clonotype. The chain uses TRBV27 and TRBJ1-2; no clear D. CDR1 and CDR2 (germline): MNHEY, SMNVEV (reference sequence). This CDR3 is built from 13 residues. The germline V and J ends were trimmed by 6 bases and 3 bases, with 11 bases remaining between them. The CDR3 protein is CASRFDGDYGYTF. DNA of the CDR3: TGTGCCAGCAGATTTGACGGAGACTATGGCTACACCTTC.

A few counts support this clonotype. The CDR3 sequence is CASSPETEANYGYTF. The CDR3 DNA sequence: TGTGCCAGCTCACCAGAGACAGAAGCTAACTATGGCTACACCTTC. The chain is built from TRBV18 and TRBJ1-2; D may be TRBD1 (5 bases). CDR1 and CDR2 (germline): KGHSH, LQKENI. The CDR3 spans 15 residues. V lost 2 bases and J lost 0, with 10 bases in between. The full variable domain, with the rest looked up from reference TRBV18 and TRBJ1-2, is NAGVMQNPRHLVRRRGQEARLRCSPMKGHSHVYWYRQLPEEGLKFMVYLQKENIIDESGMPKERFSAEFPKEGPSILRIQQVVRGDSAAYFCASSPETEANYGYTFGSGTRLTVV.

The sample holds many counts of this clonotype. CDR3 region: CASRTGNNQPQHF. The CDR3 nucleotides are TGTGCCAGCAGGACAGGGAACAATCAGCCCCAGCATTTT. This chain joins TRBV6-2 or TRBV6-3 and TRBJ1-5, with 7 positions matching TRBD1. CDR1 is MNHEY, CDR2 SVGEGT, per germline. Unmatched junction bases numbered 2, after V lost 6 bases and J lost 3 bases. The CDR3 runs to 13 residues.

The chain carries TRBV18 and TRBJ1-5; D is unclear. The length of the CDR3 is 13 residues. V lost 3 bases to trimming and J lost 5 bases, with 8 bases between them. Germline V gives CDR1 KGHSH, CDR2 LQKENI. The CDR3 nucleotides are TGTGCCAGCTCACCGGAGAACCATCAGCCCCAGCATTTT. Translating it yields CASSPENHQPQHF.

The CDR3 region has the DNA TGTGCCAGCAGCAAACCCCCACCGAACACTGAAGCTTTCTTT. Protein product: CASSKPPPNTEAFF. V usage is TRBV28 and J usage is TRBJ1-1; D gene unclear. Per the germline V gene, CDR1 is MDHEN and CDR2 is SYDVKM. The CDR3 has 14 amino acids. Trimming took 6 bases from V and 1 from J, leaving 12 bases between them.

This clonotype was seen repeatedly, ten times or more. CDR3 nucleotide sequence: TGTGCCACCAGCAGAGATATGGGGTGGGAGACCCAGTACTTC. Protein: CATSRDMGWETQYF. This chain links TRBV15 with TRBJ2-5; D is ambiguous. CDR1 and CDR2 from the germline V gene are LNHNV and YYDKDF (reference sequence). Trimming removed 0 bases at V and 5 bases at J, with 10 bases between. The CDR3 is 14 amino acids.

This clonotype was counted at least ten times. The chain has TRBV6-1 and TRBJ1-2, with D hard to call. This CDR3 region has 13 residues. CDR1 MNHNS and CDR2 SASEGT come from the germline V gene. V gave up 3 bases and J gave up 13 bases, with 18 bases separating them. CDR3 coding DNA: TGTGCCAGCAGTGAGCTTGAGGCCACCCCAGGCACCTTC. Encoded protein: CASSELEATPGTF.

The CDR3 nucleotides read TGTGCCAGCAGTGAAGAAATGACATCCGGTGCGGAGACCCAGTACTTC. As protein: CASSEEMTSGAETQYF. The chain recombines TRBV6-1 with TRBJ2-5; D not resolved. The V gene's germline CDR1 is MNHNS and CDR2 SASEGT. V was cut by 1 base and J by 5 bases, with 17 bases left in between. The CDR3 contains 16 residues.

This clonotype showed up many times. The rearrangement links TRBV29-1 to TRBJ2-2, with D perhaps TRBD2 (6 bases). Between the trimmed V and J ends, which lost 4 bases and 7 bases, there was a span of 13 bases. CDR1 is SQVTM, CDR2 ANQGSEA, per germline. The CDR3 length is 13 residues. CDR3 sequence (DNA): TGCAGCGTTGCGAGGGAGGAGGACGGGGAGCTGTTTTTT. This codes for CSVAREEDGELFF.

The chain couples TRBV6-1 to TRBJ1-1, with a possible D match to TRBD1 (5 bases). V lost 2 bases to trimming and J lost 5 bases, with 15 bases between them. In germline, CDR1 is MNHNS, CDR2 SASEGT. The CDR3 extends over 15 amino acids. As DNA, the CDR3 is TGTGCCAGCAGTGAATTGGTAACTGAGGGGACTGAAGCTTTCTTT. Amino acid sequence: CASSELVTEGTEAFF.

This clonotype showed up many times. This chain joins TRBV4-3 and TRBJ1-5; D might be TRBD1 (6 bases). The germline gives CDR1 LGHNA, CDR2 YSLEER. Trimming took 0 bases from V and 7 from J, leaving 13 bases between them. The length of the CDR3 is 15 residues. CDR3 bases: TGCGCCAGCAGCCAAGATAGGGGGGAGGGACAGCCCCAGCATTTT. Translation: CASSQDRGEGQPQHF.

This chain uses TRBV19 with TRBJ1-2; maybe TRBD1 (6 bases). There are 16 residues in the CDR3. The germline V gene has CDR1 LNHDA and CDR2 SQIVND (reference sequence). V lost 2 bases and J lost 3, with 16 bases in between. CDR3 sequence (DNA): TGTGCCAGTAGTATATTGGCAGGGGCCCTTGACTATGGCTACACCTTC. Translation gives CASSILAGALDYGYTF.

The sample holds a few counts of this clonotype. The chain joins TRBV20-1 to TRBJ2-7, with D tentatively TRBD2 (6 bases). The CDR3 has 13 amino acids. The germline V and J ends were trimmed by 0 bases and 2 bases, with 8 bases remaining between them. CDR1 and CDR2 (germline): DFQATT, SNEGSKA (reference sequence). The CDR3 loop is CSAREAGPYEQYF. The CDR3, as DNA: TGCAGTGCTAGAGAGGCGGGACCCTACGAGCAGTACTTC.

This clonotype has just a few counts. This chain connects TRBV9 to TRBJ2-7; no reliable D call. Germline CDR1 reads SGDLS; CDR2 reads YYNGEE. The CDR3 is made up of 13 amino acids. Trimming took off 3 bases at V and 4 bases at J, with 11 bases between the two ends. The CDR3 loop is CASSDSTGYEQYF. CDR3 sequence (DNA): TGTGCCAGCAGCGACTCCACCGGGTACGAGCAGTACTTC.

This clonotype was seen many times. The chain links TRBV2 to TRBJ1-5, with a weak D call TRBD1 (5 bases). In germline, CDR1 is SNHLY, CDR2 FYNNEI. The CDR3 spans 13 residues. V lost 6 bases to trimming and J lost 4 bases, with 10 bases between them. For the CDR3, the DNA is TGTGCCAGCAGAGACGACAGAAATCAGCCCCAGCATTTT. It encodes CASRDDRNQPQHF.

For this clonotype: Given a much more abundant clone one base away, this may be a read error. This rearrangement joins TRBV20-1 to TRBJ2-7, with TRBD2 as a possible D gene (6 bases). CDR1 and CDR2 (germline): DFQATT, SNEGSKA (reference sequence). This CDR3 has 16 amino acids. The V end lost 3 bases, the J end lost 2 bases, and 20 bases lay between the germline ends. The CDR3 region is CSASGTLGLSPYEQYV. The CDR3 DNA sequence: TGCAGTGCTAGTGGGACGTTGGGACTTTCACCCTACGAGCAGTACGTC.

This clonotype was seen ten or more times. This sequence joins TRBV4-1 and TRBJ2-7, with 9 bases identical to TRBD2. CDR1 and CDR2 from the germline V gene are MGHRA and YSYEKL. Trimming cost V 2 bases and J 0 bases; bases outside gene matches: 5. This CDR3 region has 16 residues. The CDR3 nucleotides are TGCGCCAGCAGCCAAACCCGGACTAGCGTCTCCTACGAGCAGTACTTC. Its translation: CASSQTRTSVSYEQYF.

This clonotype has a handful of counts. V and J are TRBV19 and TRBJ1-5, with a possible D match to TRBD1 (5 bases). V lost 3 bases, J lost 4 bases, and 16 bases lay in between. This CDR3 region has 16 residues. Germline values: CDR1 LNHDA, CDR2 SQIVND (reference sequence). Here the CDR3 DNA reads TGTGCCAGTAGTATTGGAGTTTCAGGGCGGAATCAGCCCCAGCATTTT. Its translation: CASSIGVSGRNQPQHF. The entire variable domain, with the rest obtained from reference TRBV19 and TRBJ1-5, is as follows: DGGITQSPKYLFRKEGQNVTLSCEQNLNHDAMYWYRQDPGQGLRLIYYSQIVNDFQKGDIAEGYSVSREKKESFPLTVTSAQKNPTAFYLCASSIGVSGRNQPQHFGDGTRLSIL.

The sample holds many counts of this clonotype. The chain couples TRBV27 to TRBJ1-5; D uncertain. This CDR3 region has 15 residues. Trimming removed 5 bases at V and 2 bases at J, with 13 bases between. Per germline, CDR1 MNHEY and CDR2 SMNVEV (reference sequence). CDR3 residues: CASSPGVLGNQPQHF. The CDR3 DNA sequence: TGTGCCAGCAGTCCCGGGGTTTTGGGCAATCAGCCCCAGCATTTT.

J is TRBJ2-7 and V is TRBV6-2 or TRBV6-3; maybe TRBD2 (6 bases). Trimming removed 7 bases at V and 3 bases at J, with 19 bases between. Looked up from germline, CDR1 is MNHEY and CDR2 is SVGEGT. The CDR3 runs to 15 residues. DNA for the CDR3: TGTGCCAGCAACCACGTCGGAGGGATTCGCTACGAGCAGTACTTC. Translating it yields CASNHVGGIRYEQYF.

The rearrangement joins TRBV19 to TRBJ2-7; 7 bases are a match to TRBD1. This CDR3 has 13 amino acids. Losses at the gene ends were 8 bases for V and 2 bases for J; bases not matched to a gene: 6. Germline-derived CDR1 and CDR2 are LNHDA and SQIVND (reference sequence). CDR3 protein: CASSTGAAYEQYF. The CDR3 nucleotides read TGTGCCAGTTCCACAGGGGCGGCCTACGAGCAGTACTTC.

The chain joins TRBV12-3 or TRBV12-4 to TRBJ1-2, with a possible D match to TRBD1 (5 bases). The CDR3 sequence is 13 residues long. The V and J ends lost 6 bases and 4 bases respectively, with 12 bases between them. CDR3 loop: CASSLGPTYGYTF. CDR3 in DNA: TGTGCCAGCAGCCTGGGACCGACCTATGGCTACACCTTC.

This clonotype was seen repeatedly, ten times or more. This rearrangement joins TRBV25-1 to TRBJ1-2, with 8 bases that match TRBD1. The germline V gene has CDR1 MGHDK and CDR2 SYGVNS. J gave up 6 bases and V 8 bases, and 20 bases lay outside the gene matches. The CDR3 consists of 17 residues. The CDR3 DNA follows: TGTGCCAGCTCCCCCCGGCCCGGGACAGGAGGAACGAATGGCTACACCTTC. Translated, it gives CASSPRPGTGGTNGYTF.

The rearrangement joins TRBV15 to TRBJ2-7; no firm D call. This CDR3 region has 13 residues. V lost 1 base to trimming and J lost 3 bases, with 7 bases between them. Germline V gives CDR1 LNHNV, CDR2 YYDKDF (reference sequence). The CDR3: CATSRGGFYEQYF. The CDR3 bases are TGTGCCACCAGCAGAGGCGGTTTCTACGAGCAGTACTTC.

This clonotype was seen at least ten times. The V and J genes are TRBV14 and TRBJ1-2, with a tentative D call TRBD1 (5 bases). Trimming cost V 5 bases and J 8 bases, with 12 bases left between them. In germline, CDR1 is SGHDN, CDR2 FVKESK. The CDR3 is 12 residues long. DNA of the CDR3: TGTGCCAGCAGCGCGGTACGGGGCGGCTACACCTTC. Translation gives CASSAVRGGYTF.

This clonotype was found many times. The CDR3 DNA is TGTGCCAGCACAAAAAGTCCGGGGGCTGACTCCTACGAGCAGTACTTC. It specifies CASTKSPGADSYEQYF. The rearrangement uses TRBV6-2 or TRBV6-3 and TRBJ2-7; D might be TRBD1 or TRBD2, each matching 6 bases. V lost 7 bases and J 0 bases, leaving 19 bases between the germline ends. Germline V lookup: CDR1 MNHEY, CDR2 SVGEGT. CDR3 size: 16 residues.